This T cell receptor (beta chain) emerged from a study of blood T cell repertoires in COVID-19. Overall study: Samples came from the United States, Italy and Spain, spanning acute and convalescent COVID-19.

V shed 0 bases and J 4 bases; nucleotides not matched to a gene: 4. The CDR3 consists of 15 residues. In germline, CDR1 is SGDLS, CDR2 YYNGEE. Among Cohort 3 donors, those recovered had two negative PCRs, clearance, or symptom resolution. Original handling: Reference gene primer amplification gave estimated nucleated cell counts. Sequencing was performed with immunoSEQ multiplex PCR; in TCRdb, only in-frame clones are kept and a portion is missing. V, J and clone size were drawn from that table, and D and trimming were deduced from the DNA. The table includes about 400,000 clones, about nine tenths detected once.

This TCR derives from a woman younger than 45 who had recovered from COVID-19. The sequenced material came from PBMCs or T cells enriched from blood (not recorded which). The chain recombines TRBV9 with TRBJ2-1; 7 bases align to TRBD2. CDR3 in amino acids: CASSVVAGEYNEQFF. The CDR3 nucleotides are TGTGCCAGCAGCGTAGTAGCGGGCGAATACAATGAGCAGTTCTTC. The variable domain in full, completed from reference TRBV9 and TRBJ2-1, reads DSGVTQTPKHLITATGQRVTLRCSPRSGDLSVYWYQQSLDQGLQFLIQYYNGEERAKGNILERFSAQQFPDLHSELNLSSLELGDSALYFCASSVVAGEYNEQFFGPGTRLTVL.